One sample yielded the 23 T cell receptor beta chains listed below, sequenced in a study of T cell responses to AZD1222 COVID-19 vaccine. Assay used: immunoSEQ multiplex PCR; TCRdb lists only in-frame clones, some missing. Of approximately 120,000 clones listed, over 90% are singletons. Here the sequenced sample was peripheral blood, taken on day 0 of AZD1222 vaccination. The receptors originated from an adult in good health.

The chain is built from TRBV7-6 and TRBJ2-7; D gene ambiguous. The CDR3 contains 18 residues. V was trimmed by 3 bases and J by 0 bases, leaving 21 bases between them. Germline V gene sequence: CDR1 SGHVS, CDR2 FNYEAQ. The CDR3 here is CASSLSPLKPRSSYEQYF. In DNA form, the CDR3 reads TGTGCCAGCAGCTTGTCGCCTCTAAAGCCCCGGAGCTCCTACGAGCAGTACTTC.

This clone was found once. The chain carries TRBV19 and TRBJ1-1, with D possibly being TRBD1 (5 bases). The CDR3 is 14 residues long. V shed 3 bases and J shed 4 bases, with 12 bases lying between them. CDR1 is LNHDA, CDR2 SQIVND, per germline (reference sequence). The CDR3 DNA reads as TGTGCCAGTAGTATGGGGACCCTGGGCACTGAAGCTTTCTTT. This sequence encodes CASSMGTLGTEAFF. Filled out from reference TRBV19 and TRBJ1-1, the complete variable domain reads DGGITQSPKYLFRKEGQNVTLSCEQNLNHDAMYWYRQDPGQGLRLIYYSQIVNDFQKGDIAEGYSVSREKKESFPLTVTSAQKNPTAFYLCASSMGTLGTEAFFGQGTRLTVV.

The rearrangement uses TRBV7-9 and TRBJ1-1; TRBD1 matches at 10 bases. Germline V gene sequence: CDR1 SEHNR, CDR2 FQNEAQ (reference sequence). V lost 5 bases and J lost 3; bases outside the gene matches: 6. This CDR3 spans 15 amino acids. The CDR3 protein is CASSPRTGGDTEAFF. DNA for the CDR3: TGTGCCAGCAGCCCGCGGACAGGGGGAGACACTGAAGCTTTCTTT.

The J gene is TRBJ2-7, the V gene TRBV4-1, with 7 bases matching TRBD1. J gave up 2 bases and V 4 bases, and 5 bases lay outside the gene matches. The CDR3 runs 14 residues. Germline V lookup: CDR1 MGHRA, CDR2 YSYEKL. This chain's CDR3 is CASSPTGAPYEQYF. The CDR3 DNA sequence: TGCGCCAGCAGCCCAACAGGGGCCCCCTACGAGCAGTACTTC.

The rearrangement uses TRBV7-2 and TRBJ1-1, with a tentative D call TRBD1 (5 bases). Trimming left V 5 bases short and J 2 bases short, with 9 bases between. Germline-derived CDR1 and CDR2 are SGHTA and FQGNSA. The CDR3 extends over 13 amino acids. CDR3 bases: TGTGCCAGCAGCAGGACACATAACACTGAAGCTTTCTTT. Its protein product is CASSRTHNTEAFF.

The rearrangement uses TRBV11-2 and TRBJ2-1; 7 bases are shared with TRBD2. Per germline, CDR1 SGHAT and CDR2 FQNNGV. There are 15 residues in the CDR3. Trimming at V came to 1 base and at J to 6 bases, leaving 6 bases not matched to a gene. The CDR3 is CASSLVAGPGNEQFF. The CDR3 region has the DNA TGTGCCAGCAGCTTAGTAGCGGGTCCTGGCAATGAGCAGTTCTTC.

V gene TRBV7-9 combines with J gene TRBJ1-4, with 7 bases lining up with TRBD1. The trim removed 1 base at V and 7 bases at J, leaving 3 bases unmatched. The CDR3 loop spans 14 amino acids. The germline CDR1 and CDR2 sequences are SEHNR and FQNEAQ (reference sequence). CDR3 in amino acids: CASSLVAGGEKLFF. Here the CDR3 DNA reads TGTGCCAGCAGCTTAGTGGCAGGGGGTGAAAAACTGTTTTTT.

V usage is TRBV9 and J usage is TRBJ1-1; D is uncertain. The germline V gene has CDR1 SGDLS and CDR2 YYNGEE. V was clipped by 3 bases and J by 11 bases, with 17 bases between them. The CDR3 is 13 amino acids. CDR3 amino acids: CASSATPGRPAFF. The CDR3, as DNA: TGTGCCAGCAGCGCCACTCCGGGCCGACCCGCTTTCTTT.

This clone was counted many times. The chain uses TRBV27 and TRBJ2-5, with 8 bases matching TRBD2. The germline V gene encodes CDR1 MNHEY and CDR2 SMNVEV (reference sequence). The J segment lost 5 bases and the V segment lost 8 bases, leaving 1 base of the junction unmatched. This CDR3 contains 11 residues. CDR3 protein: CASSGGETQYF. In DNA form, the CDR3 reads TGTGCCAGCTCGGGGGGGGAGACCCAGTACTTC.

CDR3: CASSSPNRISGNTIYF. In nucleotides, the CDR3 is TGTGCCAGCAGCTCCCCGAATAGGATATCTGGAAACACCATATATTTT. The chain joins TRBV7-2 to TRBJ1-3; D call uncertain. This CDR3 is built from 16 residues. Trimming cost V 4 bases and J 1 base, with 14 bases left between them. Germline CDR1 SGHTA, CDR2 FQGNSA.

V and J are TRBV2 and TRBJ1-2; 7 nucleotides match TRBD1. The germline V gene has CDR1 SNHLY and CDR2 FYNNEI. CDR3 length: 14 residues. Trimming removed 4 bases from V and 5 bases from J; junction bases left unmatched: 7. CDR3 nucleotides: TGTGCCAGCAGTGGACAGGGCCCGGGGTATGGCTACACCTTC. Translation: CASSGQGPGYGYTF.

CDR3 nucleotides: TGCGCCAGCAGTGAGTCGGGGGGATTTAGCACAGATACGCAGTATTTT. The encoded protein is CASSESGGFSTDTQYF. The rearrangement uses TRBV10-1 and TRBJ2-3, with D tentatively TRBD2 (6 bases). Between the trimmed V and J ends, which lost 0 bases and 0 bases, there was a span of 10 bases. Germline lookup yields CDR1 WNHNN and CDR2 SYGVQD (reference sequence). The length of the CDR3 is 16 residues.

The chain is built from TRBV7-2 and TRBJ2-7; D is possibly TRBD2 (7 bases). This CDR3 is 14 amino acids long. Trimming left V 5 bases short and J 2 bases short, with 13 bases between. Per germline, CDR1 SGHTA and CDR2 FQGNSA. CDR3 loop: CASSVGGAAYEQYF. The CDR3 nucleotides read TGTGCCAGCAGCGTGGGGGGGGCCGCCTACGAGCAGTACTTC.

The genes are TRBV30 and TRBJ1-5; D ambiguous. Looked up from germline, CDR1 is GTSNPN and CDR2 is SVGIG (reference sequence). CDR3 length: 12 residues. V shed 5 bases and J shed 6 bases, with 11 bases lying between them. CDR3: CAWASVGQPQHF. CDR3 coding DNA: TGTGCCTGGGCATCAGTAGGTCAGCCCCAGCATTTT.

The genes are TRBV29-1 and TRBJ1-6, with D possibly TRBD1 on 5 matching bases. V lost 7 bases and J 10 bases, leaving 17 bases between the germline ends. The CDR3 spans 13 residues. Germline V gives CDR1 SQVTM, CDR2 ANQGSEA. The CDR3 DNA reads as TGCAGCGCGGCCGGGACGGAAGACTCACCCCTCCACTTT. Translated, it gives CSAAGTEDSPLHF.

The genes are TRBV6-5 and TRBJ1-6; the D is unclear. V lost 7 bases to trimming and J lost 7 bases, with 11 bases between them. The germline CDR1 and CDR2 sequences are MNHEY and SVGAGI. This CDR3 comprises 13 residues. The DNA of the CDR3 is TGTGCCAGCACTTCCCAGGAGAATTCACCCCTCCACTTT. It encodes CASTSQENSPLHF.

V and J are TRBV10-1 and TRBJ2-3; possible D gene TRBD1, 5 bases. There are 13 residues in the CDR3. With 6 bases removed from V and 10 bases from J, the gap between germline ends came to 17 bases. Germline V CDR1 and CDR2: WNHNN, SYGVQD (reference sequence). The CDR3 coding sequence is TGCGCCAGCAGCAAGGATACAGGAGAGGCGCAGTATTTT. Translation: CASSKDTGEAQYF.

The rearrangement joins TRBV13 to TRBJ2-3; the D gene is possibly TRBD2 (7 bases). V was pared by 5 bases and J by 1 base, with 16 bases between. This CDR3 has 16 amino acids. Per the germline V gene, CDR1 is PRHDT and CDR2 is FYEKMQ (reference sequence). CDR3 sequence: CASSGISGGRTDTQYF. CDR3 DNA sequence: TGTGCCAGCAGCGGCATCTCGGGGGGCCGCACAGATACGCAGTATTTT.

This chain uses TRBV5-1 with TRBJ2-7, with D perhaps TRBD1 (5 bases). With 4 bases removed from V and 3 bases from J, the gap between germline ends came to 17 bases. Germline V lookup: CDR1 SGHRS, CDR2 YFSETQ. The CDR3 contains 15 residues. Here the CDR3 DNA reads TGCGCCAGCAGCGCGGACACTCATCAGGTCTACGAGCAGTACTTC. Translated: CASSADTHQVYEQYF. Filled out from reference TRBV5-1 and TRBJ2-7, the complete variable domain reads KAGVTQTPRYLIKTRGQQVTLSCSPISGHRSVSWYQQTPGQGLQFLFEYFSETQRNKGNFPGRFSGRQFSNSRSEMNVSTLELGDSALYLCASSADTHQVYEQYFGPGTRLTVT.

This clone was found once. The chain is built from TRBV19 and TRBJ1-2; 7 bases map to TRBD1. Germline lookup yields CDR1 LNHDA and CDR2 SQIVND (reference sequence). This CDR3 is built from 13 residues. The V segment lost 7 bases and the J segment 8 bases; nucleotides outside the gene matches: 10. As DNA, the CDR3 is TGTGCCAGTAAACTCGGGACAGTTTTCGGCTACACCTTC. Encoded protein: CASKLGTVFGYTF.

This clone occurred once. CDR3 sequence reads: CASSEVATIGTQYF. Written as DNA, the CDR3 is TGTGCCAGCAGTGAAGTGGCAACCATCGGGACCCAGTACTTC. This chain uses TRBV6-1 with TRBJ2-5; D remains unclear. The length of the CDR3 is 14 residues. Germline CDR1 reads MNHNS; CDR2 reads SASEGT. V lost 1 base and J 7 bases, leaving 13 bases between the germline ends.

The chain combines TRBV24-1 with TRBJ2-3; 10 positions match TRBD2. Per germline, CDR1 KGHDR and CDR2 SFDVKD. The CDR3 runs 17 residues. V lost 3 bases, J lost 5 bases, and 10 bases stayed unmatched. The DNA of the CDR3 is TGTGCCACCAGTGATGTCGGTAGCGGGGGGACGGTAGATACGCAGTATTTT. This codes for CATSDVGSGGTVDTQYF.

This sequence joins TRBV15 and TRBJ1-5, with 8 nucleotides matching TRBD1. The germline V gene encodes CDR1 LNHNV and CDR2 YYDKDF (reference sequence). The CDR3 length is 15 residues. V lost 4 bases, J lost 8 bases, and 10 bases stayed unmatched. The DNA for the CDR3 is TGTGCCACCAGCATAGGGACAGGCGCGAAGGAGCCCCAGCATTTT. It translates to CATSIGTGAKEPQHF.